Presented here are 25 T cell receptor beta chains from one specimen sequenced in a study of blood T cells in healthy people across ages. Alongside a J-beta primer mix, a sample-barcoded 5' primer served in a second PCR lasting roughly 7 to 11 cycles. TCRdb fed the 5' RACE reads into MiXCR, producing one record per CDR3 protein. The repertoire holds 700,000 to 850,000 distinct CDR3 sequences, with around 34% as singletons. Sample: blood. All receptors come from a man aged 18 to 30 in good health.

The chain carries TRBV20-1 and TRBJ1-6; the D is unclear. CDR3 length: 15 residues. V dropped 1 base and J dropped 7 bases, with 14 bases sitting between them. Germline assignment: CDR1 DFQATT and CDR2 SNEGSKA (reference sequence). The CDR3 here is CSARAAGSRNSPLHF. In nucleotides, the CDR3 is TGCAGTGCTAGAGCCGCGGGCTCTAGGAATTCACCCCTCCACTTT.

This clonotype was seen only a few times. The genes are TRBV12-3 or TRBV12-4 and TRBJ2-2, with 11 bases lining up with TRBD1. The CDR3 loop spans 16 amino acids. V was pared by 5 bases and J by 3 bases, with 5 bases of the junction left unmatched. The CDR3 region is CASSEDRGQDTGELFF. In nucleotides, the CDR3 is TGTGCCAGCAGTGAGGACAGGGGGCAAGACACCGGGGAGCTGTTTTTT.

The chain has TRBV2 and TRBJ1-2; TRBD1 aligns across 11 bases. In germline, CDR1 is SNHLY, CDR2 FYNNEI. The CDR3 extends over 17 amino acids. V trimming: 2 bases; J trimming: 4 bases; junction bases outside the gene matches: 9. CDR3 sequence: CASSEPGQGDLGYGYTF. CDR3 nucleotide sequence: TGTGCCAGCAGTGAACCGGGACAGGGGGATTTGGGCTATGGCTACACCTTC. Supplemented by reference TRBV2 and TRBJ1-2, the full variable domain reads EPEVTQTPSHQVTQMGQEVILRCVPISNHLYFYWYRQILGQKVEFLVSFYNNEISEKSEIFDDQFSVERPDGSNFTLKIRSTKLEDSAMYFCASSEPGQGDLGYGYTFGSGTRLTVV.

This clonotype was counted only a few times. V and J are TRBV4-1 and TRBJ1-4; 9 bases line up with TRBD1. CDR1 and CDR2 (germline): MGHRA, YSYEKL. The ends lost 1 base at V and 6 bases at J; junction bases unmatched: 3. This CDR3 is 15 amino acids long. CDR3 nucleotides: TGCGCCAGCAGCCAAGGGGACAGGGACTATGAAAAACTGTTTTTT. This codes for CASSQGDRDYEKLFF.

V gene TRBV30 combines with J gene TRBJ2-1; D unclear. V was cut by 5 bases and J by 0 bases, with 8 bases left in between. From germline, CDR1 is GTSNPN and CDR2 SVGIG (reference sequence). This CDR3 contains 13 residues. As DNA, the CDR3 is TGTGCCTGGCATCGTAACTCCTACAATGAGCAGTTCTTC. This sequence encodes CAWHRNSYNEQFF.

This clonotype has just a few counts. The chain joins TRBV5-1 to TRBJ2-5, with D possibly being TRBD1 or TRBD2 (6 bases each). The germline V and J ends were trimmed by 2 bases and 4 bases, with 21 bases remaining between them. In germline, CDR1 is SGHRS, CDR2 YFSETQ. The CDR3 contains 17 residues. CDR3 amino acids: CASSLRGAYMSPETQYF. In nucleotides, the CDR3 is TGCGCCAGCAGCTTAAGGGGGGCTTACATGTCCCCAGAGACCCAGTACTTC. The whole variable domain, remainder taken from reference TRBV5-1 and TRBJ2-5, is KAGVTQTPRYLIKTRGQQVTLSCSPISGHRSVSWYQQTPGQGLQFLFEYFSETQRNKGNFPGRFSGRQFSNSRSEMNVSTLELGDSALYLCASSLRGAYMSPETQYFGPGTRLLVL.

In its sample, this clonotype was seen a few times. V gene TRBV5-1 combines with J gene TRBJ2-5; unclear D gene. V was cut by 1 base and J by 1 base, with 11 bases left in between. This CDR3 is built from 15 residues. Germline-derived CDR1 and CDR2 are SGHRS and YFSETQ. In nucleotides, the CDR3 is TGCGCCAGCAGCTTGCGCGTCGGCAGCCAAGAGACCCAGTACTTC. It codes for CASSLRVGSQETQYF.

This clonotype was counted a few times. The V and J genes are TRBV7-9 and TRBJ2-1, with TRBD1 as a possible D gene (5 bases). There are 15 residues in the CDR3. Per germline, CDR1 SEHNR and CDR2 FQNEAQ (reference sequence). V lost 2 bases to trimming and J lost 5 bases, with 13 bases between them. The CDR3 coding sequence is TGTGCCAGCAGCTTACCGGCAGACAGAAACAATGAGCAGTTCTTC. Its translation is CASSLPADRNNEQFF.

Points on this clonotype: A much larger clone is a single base away; this may be a read error. The chain links TRBV12-3 or TRBV12-4 to TRBJ1-2, with D perhaps TRBD1 (5 bases). The CDR3 is 15 amino acids. The V gene lost 6 bases and the J gene lost 6 bases, with 20 bases spanning the gap. The CDR3: CASSWGSDTLNGYTF. The CDR3 coding sequence is TGTGCCAGCAGCTGGGGCAGCGATACCCTCAATGGCTACACCTTC.

This clonotype was counted at least ten times. J is TRBJ1-2 and V is TRBV12-3 or TRBV12-4, with no clear D. The CDR3 is 14 residues long. V lost 3 bases to trimming and J lost 2 bases, with 10 bases between them. CDR3 protein: CASSLRHGNYGYTF. Here the CDR3 DNA reads TGTGCCAGCAGTTTGCGACACGGGAACTATGGCTACACCTTC.

On this clonotype: A much bigger clone sits one base away, suggesting this may be a read error. The chain employs TRBV9 and TRBJ2-1; 8 bases map to TRBD2. The germline V gene has CDR1 SGDLS and CDR2 YYNGEE. This CDR3 contains 15 residues. Trimming took 1 base from V and 4 from J; bases not matched to a gene: 4. The CDR3 coding sequence is TGTGCCAGCAGCGTAAGCGGGGGTATATACAATGAGCAGTTCTTC. Residues: CASSVSGGIYNEQFF.

This clonotype showed up just a few times. The chain has TRBV6-2 or TRBV6-3 and TRBJ1-1, with D perhaps TRBD1 (5 bases). Per the germline V gene, CDR1 is MNHEY and CDR2 is SVGEGT. The CDR3 runs to 14 residues. Trimming cost V 6 bases and J 1 base, with 12 bases left between them. The CDR3 DNA reads as TGTGCCAGCAGCCAGGGACCGAAGAACACTGAAGCTTTCTTT. It codes for CASSQGPKNTEAFF.

The genes are TRBV7-9 and TRBJ2-4, with 7 bases that match TRBD1. The end of the DNA aligns better with TRBJ2-7, so the J call may be wrong. This CDR3 region has 15 residues. The germline V gene encodes CDR1 SEHNR and CDR2 FQNEAQ (reference sequence). The CDR3, as DNA: TGTGCCAGCAGCCCAACGGGACAGATTACCTACGAGCAGTACTTC. As protein: CASSPTGQITYEQYF.

This clonotype came up many times. The CDR3 reads CASTLGPFWGNQPQHF. The CDR3 DNA is TGTGCCAGCACCCTAGGACCGTTTTGGGGCAATCAGCCCCAGCATTTT. This chain uses TRBV12-3 or TRBV12-4 with TRBJ1-5; D gene unclear. Trimming took off 7 bases at V and 2 bases at J, with 18 bases between the two ends. CDR3 length equals 16 residues.

J is TRBJ1-2 and V is TRBV18; D is undetermined. CDR3 length: 12 amino acids. From germline, CDR1 is KGHSH and CDR2 LQKENI. V was trimmed by 0 bases and J by 6 bases, leaving 5 bases between them. The CDR3 reads CASSPPGDGYTF. DNA of the CDR3: TGTGCCAGCTCACCACCGGGTGATGGCTACACCTTC. Filled out from reference TRBV18 and TRBJ1-2, the complete variable domain reads NAGVMQNPRHLVRRRGQEARLRCSPMKGHSHVYWYRQLPEEGLKFMVYLQKENIIDESGMPKERFSAEFPKEGPSILRIQQVVRGDSAAYFCASSPPGDGYTFGSGTRLTVV.

As for this clonotype: This may be a read error, as it is one base from a much larger clone. The V gene is TRBV5-1, the J gene TRBJ2-1, with D tentatively TRBD1 (6 bases). V lost 3 bases and J lost 8, with 15 bases in between. The CDR3 totals 14 residues. Germline V gene data show CDR1 as SGHRS and CDR2 as YFSETQ. This CDR3 reads CASSSGQKYDEQFF. The CDR3, as DNA: TGCGCCAGCAGCTCAGGACAGAAATACGATGAGCAGTTCTTC.

The V gene is TRBV12-3 or TRBV12-4, the J gene TRBJ2-7; D is uncertain. This CDR3 spans 13 amino acids. V was trimmed by 2 bases and J by 8 bases, leaving 13 bases between them. CDR3 sequence reads: CASSLTELGKQYF. The CDR3 DNA sequence: TGTGCCAGCAGTTTAACGGAGTTGGGGAAGCAGTACTTC.

The chain carries TRBV5-1 and TRBJ2-2; D is tentatively TRBD1 or TRBD2 (5 bases each). The CDR3 spans 16 residues. Germline values: CDR1 SGHRS, CDR2 YFSETQ. Trimming removed 0 bases from V and 2 bases from J, with 11 bases in between. The CDR3 nucleotides read TGCGCCAGCAGCTTGGCCGAGGGGCGCAACACCGGGGAGCTGTTTTTT. Protein sequence: CASSLAEGRNTGELFF.

This chain links TRBV13 with TRBJ1-4; no firm D call. This CDR3 spans 16 amino acids. Germline lookup yields CDR1 PRHDT and CDR2 FYEKMQ (reference sequence). The V and J ends lost 5 bases and 4 bases respectively, with 17 bases between them. The CDR3 sequence is CASSPASGRFNEKLFF. The CDR3 DNA sequence: TGTGCCAGCAGCCCTGCGTCCGGGAGATTTAATGAAAAACTGTTTTTT. Looking up the rest from reference TRBV13 and TRBJ1-4 gives the full variable domain: AAGVIQSPRHLIKEKRETATLKCYPIPRHDTVYWYQQGPGQDPQFLISFYEKMQSDKGSIPDRFSAQQFSDYHSELNMSSLELGDSALYFCASSPASGRFNEKLFFGSGTQLSVL.

The J gene is TRBJ2-7, the V gene TRBV20-1; tentative D call: TRBD2 (5 bases). The CDR3 consists of 16 residues. Germline assignment: CDR1 DFQATT and CDR2 SNEGSKA (reference sequence). The V end lost 6 bases, the J end lost 2 bases, and 23 bases lay between the germline ends. CDR3 DNA: TGCAGTGCCCCGGCCCGACTGAGGGTGGGAGCCTACGAGCAGTACTTC. Its protein product is CSAPARLRVGAYEQYF.

The chain has TRBV14 and TRBJ1-1; the D is unclear. Germline V lookup: CDR1 SGHDN, CDR2 FVKESK. V dropped 0 bases and J dropped 10 bases, with 9 bases sitting between them. The CDR3 consists of 12 residues. This chain's CDR3 is CASSQDPGRAFF. CDR3 DNA: TGTGCCAGCAGCCAAGATCCCGGCAGAGCTTTCTTT.

This clonotype was counted ten times or more. This chain links TRBV10-3 with TRBJ2-1; D may match TRBD1 or TRBD2 (5 bases each). The CDR3 covers 17 residues. Germline V CDR1 and CDR2: ENHRY, SYGVKD. With 6 bases removed from V and 5 bases from J, the gap between germline ends came to 23 bases. CDR3 in amino acids: CAISLTTHRDADNEQFF. The CDR3, as DNA: TGTGCCATCAGCCTAACCACCCACCGGGACGCCGACAATGAGCAGTTCTTC.

Of note for this clonotype: A much larger clone differs by one base, so this may be a read error. V and J are TRBV6-5 and TRBJ2-5, with a tentative D call TRBD2 (6 bases). Trimming took off 5 bases at V and 11 bases at J, with 21 bases between the two ends. Germline CDR1 is MNHEY and CDR2 is SVGAGI. This CDR3 is built from 14 residues. CDR3: CASSNPGLRSGQYF. The CDR3 DNA follows: TGTGCCAGCAGTAACCCGGGCCTAAGGAGCGGGCAGTACTTC.

The chain is built from TRBV27 and TRBJ2-5; the match to TRBD1 covers 8 bases. Matching the DNA end better, TRBJ2-7 makes the J call doubtful. CDR1 is MNHEY, CDR2 SMNVEV, per germline (reference sequence). The CDR3 is 15 amino acids. In nucleotides, the CDR3 is TGTGCCAGCAGTTTCCAGGGGGCGTCATTTGGCGAGCAGTACTTC. Translation: CASSFQGASFGEQYF.

The chain uses TRBV12-3 or TRBV12-4 and TRBJ1-5; 7 bases are a match to TRBD1. Losses at the gene ends were 6 bases for V and 0 bases for J; bases not matched to a gene: 5. The CDR3 loop spans 15 amino acids. In nucleotides, the CDR3 is TGTGCCAGCAGCCAGACAGGGAATAGCAATCAGCCCCAGCATTTT. It yields the protein CASSQTGNSNQPQHF.